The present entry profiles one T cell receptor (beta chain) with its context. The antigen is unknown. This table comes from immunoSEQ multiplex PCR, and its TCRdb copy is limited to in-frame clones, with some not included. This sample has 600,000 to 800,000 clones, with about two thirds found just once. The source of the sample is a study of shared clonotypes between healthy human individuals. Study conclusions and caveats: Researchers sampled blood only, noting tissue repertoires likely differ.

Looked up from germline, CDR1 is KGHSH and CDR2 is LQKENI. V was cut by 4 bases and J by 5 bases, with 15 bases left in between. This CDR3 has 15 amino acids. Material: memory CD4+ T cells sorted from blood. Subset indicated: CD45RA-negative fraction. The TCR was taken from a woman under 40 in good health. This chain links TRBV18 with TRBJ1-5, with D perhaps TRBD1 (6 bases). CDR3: CASSRQEVKDQPQHF. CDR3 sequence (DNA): TGTGCCAGCTCACGACAGGAGGTAAAGGATCAGCCCCAGCATTTT.